This TCR beta chain was retrieved from a study of identical twins. Findings and caveats of the study: Invariant populations such as MAIT and iNKT cells could partly muddle zero-insertion analyses. Instead of following the same donors, the conclusions were based on cross-sectional statistical analysis. Abundant cord blood beta clonotypes carried fewer insertions; memory repertoires showed none.

This clonotype was counted ten times or more. What it binds is unknown. A template switching step contributed a universal primer site, while unique molecular identifiers were present in the cDNA. TCRdb reanalysed the 5' RACE reads using MiXCR and keeps one entry per CDR3 protein. This table holds around 140,000 distinct CDR3 sequences, 3.5% found once. Germline V gene lookup returns CDR1 SGDLS and CDR2 YYNGEE. CDR3 length: 16 amino acids. Trimming removed 2 bases from V and 4 bases from J; junction bases left unmatched: 6. Material for sequencing was memory T cells sorted from blood. The genes are TRBV9 and TRBJ2-3, with 11 bases lining up with TRBD2. The sequence was collected from a man between 18 and 29 years old in good health. CDR3 DNA: TGTGCCAGCAGCGTGGCGACTAGCGGGACGTCAGATACGCAGTATTTT. Protein: CASSVATSGTSDTQYF.